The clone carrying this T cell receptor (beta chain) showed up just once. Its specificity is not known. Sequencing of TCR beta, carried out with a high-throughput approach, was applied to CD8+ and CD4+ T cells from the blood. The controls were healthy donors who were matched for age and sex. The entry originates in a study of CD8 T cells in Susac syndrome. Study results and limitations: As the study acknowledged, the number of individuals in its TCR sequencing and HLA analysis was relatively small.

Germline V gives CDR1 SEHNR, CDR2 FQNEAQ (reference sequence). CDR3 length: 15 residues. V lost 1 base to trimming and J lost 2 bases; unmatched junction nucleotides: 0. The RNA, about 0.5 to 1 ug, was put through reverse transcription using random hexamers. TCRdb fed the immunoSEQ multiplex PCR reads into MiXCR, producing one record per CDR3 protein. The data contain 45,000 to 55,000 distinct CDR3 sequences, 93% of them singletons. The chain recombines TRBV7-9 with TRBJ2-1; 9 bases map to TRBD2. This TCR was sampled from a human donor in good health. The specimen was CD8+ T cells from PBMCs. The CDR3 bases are TGTGCCAGCAGCTTAGTAGCGGGAGCCTACAATGAGCAGTTCTTC. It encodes CASSLVAGAYNEQFF.